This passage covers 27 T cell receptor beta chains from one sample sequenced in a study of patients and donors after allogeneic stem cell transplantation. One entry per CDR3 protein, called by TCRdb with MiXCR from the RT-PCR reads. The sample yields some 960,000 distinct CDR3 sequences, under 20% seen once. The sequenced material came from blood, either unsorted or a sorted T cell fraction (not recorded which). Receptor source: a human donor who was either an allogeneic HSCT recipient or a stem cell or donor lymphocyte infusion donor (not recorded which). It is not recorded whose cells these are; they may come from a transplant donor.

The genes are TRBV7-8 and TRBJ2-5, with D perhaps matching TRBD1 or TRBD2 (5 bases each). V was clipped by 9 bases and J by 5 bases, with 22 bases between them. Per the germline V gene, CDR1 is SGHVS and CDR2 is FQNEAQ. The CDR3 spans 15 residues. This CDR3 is CASTQVGGRIETQYF. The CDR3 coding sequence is TGTGCCAGTACCCAGGTTGGGGGTAGGATCGAGACCCAGTACTTC.

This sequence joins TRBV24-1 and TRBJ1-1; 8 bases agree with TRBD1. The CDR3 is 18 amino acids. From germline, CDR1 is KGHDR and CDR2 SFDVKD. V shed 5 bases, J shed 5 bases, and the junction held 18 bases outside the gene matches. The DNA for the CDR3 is TGTGCCACCAGTGGGATTCCTCGGCAGGGGGCGAATTATACTGAAGCTTTCTTT. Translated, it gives CATSGIPRQGANYTEAFF.

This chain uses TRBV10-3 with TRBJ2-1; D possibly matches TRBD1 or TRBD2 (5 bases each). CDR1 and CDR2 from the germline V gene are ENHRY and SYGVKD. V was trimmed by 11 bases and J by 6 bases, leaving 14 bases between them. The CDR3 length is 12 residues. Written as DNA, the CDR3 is TGTGCCGTGAGACTCGGGGCCAATGAGCAGTTCTTC. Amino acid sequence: CAVRLGANEQFF.

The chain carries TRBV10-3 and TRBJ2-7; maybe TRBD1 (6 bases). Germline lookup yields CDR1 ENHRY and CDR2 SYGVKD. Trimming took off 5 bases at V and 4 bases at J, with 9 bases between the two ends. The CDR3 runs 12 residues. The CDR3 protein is CAISPQGYEQYF. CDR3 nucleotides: TGTGCCATCAGTCCTCAGGGGTACGAGCAGTACTTC.

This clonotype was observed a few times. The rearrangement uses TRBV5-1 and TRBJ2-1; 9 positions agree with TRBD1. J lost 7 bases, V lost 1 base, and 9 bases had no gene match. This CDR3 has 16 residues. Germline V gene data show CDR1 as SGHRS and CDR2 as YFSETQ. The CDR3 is CASSLPGTGIGNEQFF. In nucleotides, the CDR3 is TGCGCCAGCAGCTTGCCCGGGACAGGGATTGGGAATGAGCAGTTCTTC.

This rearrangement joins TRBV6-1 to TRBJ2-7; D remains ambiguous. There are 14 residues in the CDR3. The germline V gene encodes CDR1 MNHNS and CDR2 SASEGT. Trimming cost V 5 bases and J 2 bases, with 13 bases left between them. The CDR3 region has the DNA TGTGCCAGCAGTCGAGCCGACGGAACCTACGAGCAGTACTTC. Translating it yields CASSRADGTYEQYF.

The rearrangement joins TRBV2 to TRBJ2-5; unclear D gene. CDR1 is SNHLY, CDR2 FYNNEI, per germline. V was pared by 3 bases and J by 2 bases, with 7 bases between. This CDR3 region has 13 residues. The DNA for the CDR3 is TGTGCCAGCAGTGATTCCATACAAGAGACCCAGTACTTC. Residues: CASSDSIQETQYF. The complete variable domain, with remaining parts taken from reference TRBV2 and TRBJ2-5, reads EPEVTQTPSHQVTQMGQEVILRCVPISNHLYFYWYRQILGQKVEFLVSFYNNEISEKSEIFDDQFSVERPDGSNFTLKIRSTKLEDSAMYFCASSDSIQETQYFGPGTRLLVL.

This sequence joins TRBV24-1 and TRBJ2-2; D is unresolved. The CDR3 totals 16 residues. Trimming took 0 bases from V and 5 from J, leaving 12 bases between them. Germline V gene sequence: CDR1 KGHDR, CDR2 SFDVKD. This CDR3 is CATSDLHGPQTGELFF. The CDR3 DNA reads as TGTGCCACCAGTGATTTGCACGGGCCCCAAACCGGGGAGCTGTTTTTT.

Written as DNA, the CDR3 is TGTGCCAGCAGCTACGACAGCGGGGCCCGCACAGATACGCAGTATTTT. Translated: CASSYDSGARTDTQYF. The V call is TRBV9, the J call TRBJ2-3, with 7 positions matching TRBD2. Germline lookup yields CDR1 SGDLS and CDR2 YYNGEE. V dropped 4 bases and J dropped 1; count of bases not matched to a gene: 9. The length of the CDR3 is 16 residues.

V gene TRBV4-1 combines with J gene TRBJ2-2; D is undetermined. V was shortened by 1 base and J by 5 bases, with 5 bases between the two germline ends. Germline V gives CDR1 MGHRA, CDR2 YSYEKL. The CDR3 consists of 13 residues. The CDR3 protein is CASSQVYTGELFF. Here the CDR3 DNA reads TGCGCCAGCAGCCAAGTTTATACCGGGGAGCTGTTTTTT.

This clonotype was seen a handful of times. The CDR3 DNA reads TGCAGTGCTAGAGATTCCCTAAGGTCCTACGAGCAGTACTTC. This translates into CSARDSLRSYEQYF. The chain carries TRBV20-1 and TRBJ2-7, with D unclear. V was pared by 0 bases and J by 1 base, with 10 bases between. This CDR3 has 14 residues. Germline CDR1 DFQATT, CDR2 SNEGSKA (reference sequence).

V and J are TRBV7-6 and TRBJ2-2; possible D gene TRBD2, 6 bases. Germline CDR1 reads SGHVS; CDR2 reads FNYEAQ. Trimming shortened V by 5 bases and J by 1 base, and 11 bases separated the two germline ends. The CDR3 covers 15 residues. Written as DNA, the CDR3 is TGTGCCAGCAGCCGGGACTTTTGGAACACCGGGGAGCTGTTTTTT. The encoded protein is CASSRDFWNTGELFF.

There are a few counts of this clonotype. The CDR3 DNA sequence: TGTGCCAGCAGCCAAGAGGTGGCAGTGAGAAGCTACACCTTC. Translating gives CASSQEVAVRSYTF. This chain joins TRBV3-1 and TRBJ1-2; D is unclear. The CDR3 runs to 14 residues. The germline gives CDR1 LGHDT, CDR2 YNNKEL (reference sequence). Trimming pared 0 bases from V and 9 bases from J, leaving 14 bases between.

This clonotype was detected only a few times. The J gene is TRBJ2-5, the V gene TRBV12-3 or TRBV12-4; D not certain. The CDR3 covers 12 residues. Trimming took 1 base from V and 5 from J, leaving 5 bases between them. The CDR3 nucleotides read TGTGCCAGCAGTTTAGACCTGGAGACCCAGTACTTC. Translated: CASSLDLETQYF.

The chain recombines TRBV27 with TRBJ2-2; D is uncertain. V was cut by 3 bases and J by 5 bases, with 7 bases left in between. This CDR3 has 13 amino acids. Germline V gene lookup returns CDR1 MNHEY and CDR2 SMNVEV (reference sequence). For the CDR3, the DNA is TGTGCCAGCAGTTTCGTAGTAACCGGGGAGCTGTTTTTT. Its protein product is CASSFVVTGELFF.

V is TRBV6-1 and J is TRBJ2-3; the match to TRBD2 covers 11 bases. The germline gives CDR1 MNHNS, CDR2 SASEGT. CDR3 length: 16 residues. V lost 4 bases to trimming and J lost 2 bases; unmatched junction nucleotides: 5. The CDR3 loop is CASSASSGGLTDTQYF. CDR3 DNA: TGTGCCAGCAGTGCATCTAGCGGGGGGCTCACAGATACGCAGTATTTT.

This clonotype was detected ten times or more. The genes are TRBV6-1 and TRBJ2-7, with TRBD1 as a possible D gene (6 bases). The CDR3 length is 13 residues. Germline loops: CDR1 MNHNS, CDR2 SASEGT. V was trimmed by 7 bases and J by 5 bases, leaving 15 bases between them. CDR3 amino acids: CASISPGENEQYF. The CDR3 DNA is TGTGCCAGCATCAGCCCAGGGGAGAACGAGCAGTACTTC.

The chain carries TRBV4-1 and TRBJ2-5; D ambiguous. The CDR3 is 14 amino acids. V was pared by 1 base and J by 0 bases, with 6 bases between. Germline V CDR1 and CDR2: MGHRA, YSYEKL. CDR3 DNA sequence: TGCGCCAGCAGCCAAGCCAGGAACCAAGAGACCCAGTACTTC. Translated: CASSQARNQETQYF.

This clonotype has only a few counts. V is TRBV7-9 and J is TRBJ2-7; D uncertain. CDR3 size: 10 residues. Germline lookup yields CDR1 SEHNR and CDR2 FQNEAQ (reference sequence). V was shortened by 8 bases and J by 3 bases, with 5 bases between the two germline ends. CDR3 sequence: CASGVYEQYF. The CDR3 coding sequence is TGTGCCAGCGGGGTCTACGAGCAGTACTTC.

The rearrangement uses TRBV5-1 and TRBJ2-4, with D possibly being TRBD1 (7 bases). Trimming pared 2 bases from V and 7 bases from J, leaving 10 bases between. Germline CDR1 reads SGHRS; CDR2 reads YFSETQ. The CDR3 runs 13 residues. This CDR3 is CASSFAGGNIQYF. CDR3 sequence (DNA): TGCGCCAGCAGCTTTGCAGGGGGGAACATTCAGTACTTC.

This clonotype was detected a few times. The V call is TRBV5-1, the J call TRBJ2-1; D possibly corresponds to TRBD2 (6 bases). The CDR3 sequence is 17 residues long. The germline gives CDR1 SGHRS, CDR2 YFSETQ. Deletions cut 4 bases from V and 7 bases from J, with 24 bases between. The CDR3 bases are TGCGCCAGCAGCCTAGACCAGGAGGGGTTTCCCGCGAATGAGCAGTTCTTC. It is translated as CASSLDQEGFPANEQFF. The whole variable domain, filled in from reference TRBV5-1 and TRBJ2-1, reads KAGVTQTPRYLIKTRGQQVTLSCSPISGHRSVSWYQQTPGQGLQFLFEYFSETQRNKGNFPGRFSGRQFSNSRSEMNVSTLELGDSALYLCASSLDQEGFPANEQFFGPGTRLTVL.

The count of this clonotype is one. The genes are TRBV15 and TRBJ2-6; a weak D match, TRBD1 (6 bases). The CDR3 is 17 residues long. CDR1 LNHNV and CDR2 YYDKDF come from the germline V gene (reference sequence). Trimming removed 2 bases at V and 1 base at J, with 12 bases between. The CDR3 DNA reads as TGTGCCACCAGCAGACAGGGGATGGGGTCTGGGGCCAACGTCCTGACTTTC. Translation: CATSRQGMGSGANVLTF.

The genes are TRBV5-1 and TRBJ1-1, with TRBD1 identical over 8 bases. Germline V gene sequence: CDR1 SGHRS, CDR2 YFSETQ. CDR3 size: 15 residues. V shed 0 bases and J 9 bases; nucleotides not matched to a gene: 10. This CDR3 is CASSLDGGQGQQAFF. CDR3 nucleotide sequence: TGCGCCAGCAGCTTGGATGGAGGACAGGGTCAACAAGCTTTCTTT.

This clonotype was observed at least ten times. The CDR3 region has the DNA TGTGCCAGCAGTTACTTTACGTTTCCGGACACTGAAGCTTTCTTT. As protein: CASSYFTFPDTEAFF. J is TRBJ1-1 and V is TRBV6-5; D is undetermined. CDR3 length: 15 amino acids. CDR1 and CDR2 from the germline V gene are MNHEY and SVGAGI. Trimming took off 1 base at V and 3 bases at J, with 12 bases between the two ends.

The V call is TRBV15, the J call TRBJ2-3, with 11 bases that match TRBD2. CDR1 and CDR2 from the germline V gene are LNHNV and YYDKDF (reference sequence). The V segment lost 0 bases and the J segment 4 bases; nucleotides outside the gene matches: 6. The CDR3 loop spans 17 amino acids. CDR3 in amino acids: CATSRDRGSGGADTQYF. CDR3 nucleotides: TGTGCCACCAGCAGAGATCGAGGTAGCGGGGGGGCAGATACGCAGTATTTT. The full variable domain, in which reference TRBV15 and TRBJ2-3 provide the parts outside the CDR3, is DAMVIQNPRYQVTQFGKPVTLSCSQTLNHNVMYWYQQKSSQAPKLLFHYYDKDFNNEADTPDNFQSRRPNTSFCFLDIRSPGLGDTAMYLCATSRDRGSGGADTQYFGPGTRLTVL.

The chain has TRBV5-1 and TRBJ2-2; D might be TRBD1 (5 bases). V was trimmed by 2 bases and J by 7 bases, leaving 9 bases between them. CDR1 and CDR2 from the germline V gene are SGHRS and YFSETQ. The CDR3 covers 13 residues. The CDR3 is CASSFRENGELFF. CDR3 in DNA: TGCGCCAGCAGCTTCAGGGAAAACGGGGAGCTGTTTTTT.

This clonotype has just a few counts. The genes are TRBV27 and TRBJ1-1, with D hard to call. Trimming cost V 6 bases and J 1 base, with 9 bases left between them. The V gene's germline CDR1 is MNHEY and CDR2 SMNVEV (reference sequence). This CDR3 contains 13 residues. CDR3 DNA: TGTGCCAGCAGGCGCGGGCAGAACACTGAAGCTTTCTTT. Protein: CASRRGQNTEAFF.